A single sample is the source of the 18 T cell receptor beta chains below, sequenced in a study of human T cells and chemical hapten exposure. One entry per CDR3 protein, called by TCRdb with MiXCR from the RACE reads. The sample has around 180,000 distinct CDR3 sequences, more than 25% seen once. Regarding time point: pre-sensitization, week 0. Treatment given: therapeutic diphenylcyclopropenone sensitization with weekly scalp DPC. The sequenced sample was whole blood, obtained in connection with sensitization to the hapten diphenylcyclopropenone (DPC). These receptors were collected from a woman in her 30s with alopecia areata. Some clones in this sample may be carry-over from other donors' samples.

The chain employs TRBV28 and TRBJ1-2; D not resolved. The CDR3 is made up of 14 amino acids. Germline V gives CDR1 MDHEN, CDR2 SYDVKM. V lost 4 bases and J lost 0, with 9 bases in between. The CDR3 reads CASSSLSTNYGYTF. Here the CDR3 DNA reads TGTGCCAGCAGTTCCCTGAGTACTAACTATGGCTACACCTTC.

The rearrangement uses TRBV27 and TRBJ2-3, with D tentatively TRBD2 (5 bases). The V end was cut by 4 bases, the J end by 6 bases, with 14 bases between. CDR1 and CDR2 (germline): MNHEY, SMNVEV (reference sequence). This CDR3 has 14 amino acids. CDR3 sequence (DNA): TGTGCCAGCAGTTGGGCGGGTGCCCGGGATACGCAGTATTTT. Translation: CASSWAGARDTQYF.

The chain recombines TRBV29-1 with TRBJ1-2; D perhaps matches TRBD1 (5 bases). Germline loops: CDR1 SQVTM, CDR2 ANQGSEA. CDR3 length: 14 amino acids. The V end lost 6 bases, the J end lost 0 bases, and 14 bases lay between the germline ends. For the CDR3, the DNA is TGCAGCGTCGCCGTGCCGGGGCCTAACTATGGCTACACCTTC. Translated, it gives CSVAVPGPNYGYTF.

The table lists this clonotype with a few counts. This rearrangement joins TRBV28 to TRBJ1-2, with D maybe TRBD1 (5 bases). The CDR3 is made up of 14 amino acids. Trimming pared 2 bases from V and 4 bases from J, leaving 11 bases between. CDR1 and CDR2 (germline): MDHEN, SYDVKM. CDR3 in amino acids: CASSLRAGIYGYTF. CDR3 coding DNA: TGTGCCAGCAGTTTACGGGCAGGGATCTATGGCTACACCTTC.

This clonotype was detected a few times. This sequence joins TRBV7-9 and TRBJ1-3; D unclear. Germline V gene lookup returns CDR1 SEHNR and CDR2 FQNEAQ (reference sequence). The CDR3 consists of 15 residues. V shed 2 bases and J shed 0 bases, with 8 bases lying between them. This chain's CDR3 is CASSLSAVSGNTIYF. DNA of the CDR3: TGTGCCAGCAGCTTATCGGCAGTCTCTGGAAACACCATATATTTT.

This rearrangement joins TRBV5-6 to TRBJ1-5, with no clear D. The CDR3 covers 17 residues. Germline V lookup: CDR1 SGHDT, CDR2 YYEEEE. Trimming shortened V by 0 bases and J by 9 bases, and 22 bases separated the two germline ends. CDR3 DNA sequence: TGTGCCAGCAGCTTGGGTGGCGGGTCCCTCCGAAATGCGCCCCAGCATTTT. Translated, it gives CASSLGGGSLRNAPQHF.

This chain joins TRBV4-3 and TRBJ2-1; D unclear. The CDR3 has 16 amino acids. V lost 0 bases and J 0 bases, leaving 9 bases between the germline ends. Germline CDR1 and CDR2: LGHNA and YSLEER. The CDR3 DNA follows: TGCGCCAGCAGCCAAGACGCACGGAGCTCCTACAATGAGCAGTTCTTC. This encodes CASSQDARSSYNEQFF.

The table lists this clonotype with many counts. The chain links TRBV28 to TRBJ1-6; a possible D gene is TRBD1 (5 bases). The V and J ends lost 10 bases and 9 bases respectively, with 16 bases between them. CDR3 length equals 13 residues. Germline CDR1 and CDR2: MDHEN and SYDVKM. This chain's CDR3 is CATQTGGPSPLHF. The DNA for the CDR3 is TGTGCCACCCAAACGGGGGGTCCTTCACCCCTCCACTTT. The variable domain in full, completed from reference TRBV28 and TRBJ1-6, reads DVKVTQSSRYLVKRTGEKVFLECVQDMDHENMFWYRQDPGLGLRLIYFSYDVKMKEKGDIPEGYSVSREKKERFSLILESASTNQTSMYLCATQTGGPSPLHFGNGTRLTVT.

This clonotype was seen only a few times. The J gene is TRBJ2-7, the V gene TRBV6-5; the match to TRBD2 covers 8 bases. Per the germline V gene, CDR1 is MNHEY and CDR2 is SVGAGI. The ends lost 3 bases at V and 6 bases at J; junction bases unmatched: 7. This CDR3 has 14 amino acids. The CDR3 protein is CASSYHTGGAEQYF. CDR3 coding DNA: TGTGCCAGCAGTTATCATACGGGGGGGGCCGAGCAGTACTTC.

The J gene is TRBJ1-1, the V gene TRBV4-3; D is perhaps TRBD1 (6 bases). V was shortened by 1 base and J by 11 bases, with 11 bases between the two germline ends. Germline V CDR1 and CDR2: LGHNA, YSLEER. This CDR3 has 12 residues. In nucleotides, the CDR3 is TGCGCCAGCAGCCAAGGACAGGTCCCCGCTTTCTTT. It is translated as CASSQGQVPAFF.

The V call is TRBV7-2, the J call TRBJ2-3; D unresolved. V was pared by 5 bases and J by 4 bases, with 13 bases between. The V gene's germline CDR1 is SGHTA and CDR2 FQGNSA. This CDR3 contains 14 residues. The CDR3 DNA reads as TGTGCCAGCAGCCTAGGAATTACAGCAGATACGCAGTATTTT. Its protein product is CASSLGITADTQYF.

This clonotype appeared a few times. The CDR3 region is CASRGVGLSTGELFF. CDR3 DNA sequence: TGCGCCAGCAGGGGGGTAGGGCTGAGCACCGGGGAGCTGTTTTTT. The V gene is TRBV4-1, the J gene TRBJ2-2; either TRBD1 or TRBD2 may supply D (5 bases each). This CDR3 region has 15 residues. V lost 6 bases and J lost 4, with 15 bases in between. Germline values: CDR1 MGHRA, CDR2 YSYEKL.

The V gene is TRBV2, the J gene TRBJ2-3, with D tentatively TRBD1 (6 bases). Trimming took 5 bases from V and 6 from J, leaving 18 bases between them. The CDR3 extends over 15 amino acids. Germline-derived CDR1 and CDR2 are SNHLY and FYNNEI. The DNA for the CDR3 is TGTGCCAGCAGTCGGGACACACTCGGGTTGGATACGCAGTATTTT. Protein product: CASSRDTLGLDTQYF.

The DNA for the CDR3 is TGCAGCGTGCCCGGGACAGGGGGCTTTGCCTACGAGCAGTACTTC. Translating gives CSVPGTGGFAYEQYF. The chain links TRBV29-1 to TRBJ2-7, with TRBD1 matching 12 bases. Germline CDR1 SQVTM, CDR2 ANQGSEA. The CDR3 loop spans 15 amino acids. V lost 6 bases and J lost 2; bases outside the gene matches: 8.

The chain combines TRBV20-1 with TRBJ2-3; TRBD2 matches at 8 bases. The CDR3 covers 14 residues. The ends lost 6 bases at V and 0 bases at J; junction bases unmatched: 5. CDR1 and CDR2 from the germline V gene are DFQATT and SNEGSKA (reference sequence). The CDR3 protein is CSAVTSGSTDTQYF. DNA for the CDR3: TGCAGTGCCGTTACTAGCGGCAGCACAGATACGCAGTATTTT.

CDR3 DNA sequence: TGTGCCAGCAGTTTGGCCGGGACAGGGGGTACCTATGGCTACACCTTC. Protein sequence: CASSLAGTGGTYGYTF. This chain connects TRBV28 to TRBJ1-2; 11 bases line up with TRBD1. The junction had 7 bases not matched to a gene; V was cut back by 3 bases and J by 4 bases. The CDR3 loop spans 16 amino acids. The germline CDR1 and CDR2 sequences are MDHEN and SYDVKM.

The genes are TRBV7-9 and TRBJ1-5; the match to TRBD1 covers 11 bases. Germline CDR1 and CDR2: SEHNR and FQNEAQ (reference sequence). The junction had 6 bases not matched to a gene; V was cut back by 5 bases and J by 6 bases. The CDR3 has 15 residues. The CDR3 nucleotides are TGTGCCAGCAGCGGGGGGACAGGGGGTTTTCAGCCCCAGCATTTT. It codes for CASSGGTGGFQPQHF.

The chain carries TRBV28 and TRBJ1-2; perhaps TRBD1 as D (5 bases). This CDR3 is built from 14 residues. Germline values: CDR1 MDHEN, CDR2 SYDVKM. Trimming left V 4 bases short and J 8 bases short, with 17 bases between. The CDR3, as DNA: TGTGCCAGCAGTTACTCTACCGCAGGGTGGGGCTACACCTTC. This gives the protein CASSYSTAGWGYTF.